This T cell receptor (beta chain) comes out of a study of T cells in Graves' hyperthyroidism and ophthalmopathy. Findings of the study overall: From stable hyperthyroidism, ophthalmopathy was set apart by a 13 V-J model. Clonotypes that were expanded in thyroid above 0.001 mostly appeared in blood too.

The diagnoses drew upon clinical symptoms, serum thyroxine and TRAb, thyroid ultrasound and orbital computed tomography. The authors obtained PBMCs from about 9.5 ml of fresh peripheral blood. The table lists this clonotype with many counts. The antigen remains undetermined. V was clipped by 8 bases and J by 5 bases, with 1 base between them. Germline V gene lookup returns CDR1 MNHNS and CDR2 SASEGT. There are 9 residues in the CDR3. What was amplified from RNA transcripts were TCR beta CDR3 regions. First-round RT-PCR of the TCR CDR3 relied on the HTBI primer set. TCRdb passed the multiplex PCR reads through MiXCR, listing each CDR3 protein once. The sample includes hundreds of thousands of distinct CDR3 sequences, 15% to 19% seen only once; the top ten take 28%.

The receptor was isolated from a woman aged 18-29 years with Graves' hyperthyroidism that later progressed to Graves' ophthalmopathy. The sample consisted of blood. The chain couples TRBV6-1 to TRBJ1-5; D is unclear. CDR3 coding DNA: TGTGCCAGCGATCAGCCCCAGCATTTT. The encoded protein is CASDQPQHF.